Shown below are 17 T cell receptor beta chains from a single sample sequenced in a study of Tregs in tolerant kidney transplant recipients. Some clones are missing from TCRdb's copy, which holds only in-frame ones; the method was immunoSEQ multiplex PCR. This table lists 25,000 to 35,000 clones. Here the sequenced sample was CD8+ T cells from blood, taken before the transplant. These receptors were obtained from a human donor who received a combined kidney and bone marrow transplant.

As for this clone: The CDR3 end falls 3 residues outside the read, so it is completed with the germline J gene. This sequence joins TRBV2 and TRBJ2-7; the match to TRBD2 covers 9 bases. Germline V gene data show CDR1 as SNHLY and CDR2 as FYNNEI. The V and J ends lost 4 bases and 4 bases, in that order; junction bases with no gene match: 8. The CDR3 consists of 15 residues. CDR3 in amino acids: CASSGGTSYSYEQYF. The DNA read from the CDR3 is TGTGCCAGCAGTGGAGGGACTAGCTACAGTTACGAG.

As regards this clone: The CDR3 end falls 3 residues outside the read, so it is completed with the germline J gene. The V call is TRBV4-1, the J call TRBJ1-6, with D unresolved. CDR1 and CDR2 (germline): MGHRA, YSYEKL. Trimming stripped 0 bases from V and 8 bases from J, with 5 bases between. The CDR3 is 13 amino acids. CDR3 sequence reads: CASSQDRYSPLHF. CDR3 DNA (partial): TGCGCCAGCAGCCAAGATCGGTATTCACCC.

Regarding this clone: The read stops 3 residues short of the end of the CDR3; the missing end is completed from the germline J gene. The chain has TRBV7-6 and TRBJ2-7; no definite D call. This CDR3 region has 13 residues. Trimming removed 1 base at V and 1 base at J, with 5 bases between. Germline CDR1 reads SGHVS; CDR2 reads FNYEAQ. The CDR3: CASSLGASYEQYF. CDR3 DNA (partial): TGTGCCAGCAGCTTAGGGGCTTCCTACGAG.

The covered CDR3 bases are TGCGCCAGCAGCCCGACAGGGGATTTTAATCAGCCC. As protein: CASSPTGDFNQP. The CDR3 reads in full as CASSPTGDFNQPQHF. V and J are TRBV5-1 and TRBJ1-5; 8 bases fit TRBD1. With the read ending 3 residues before the CDR3 end, the germline J gene is used to fill in that end. V gave up 4 bases and J gave up 4 bases; unmatched junction bases: 7. The CDR3 is 15 residues long. Germline V gives CDR1 SGHRS, CDR2 YFSETQ.

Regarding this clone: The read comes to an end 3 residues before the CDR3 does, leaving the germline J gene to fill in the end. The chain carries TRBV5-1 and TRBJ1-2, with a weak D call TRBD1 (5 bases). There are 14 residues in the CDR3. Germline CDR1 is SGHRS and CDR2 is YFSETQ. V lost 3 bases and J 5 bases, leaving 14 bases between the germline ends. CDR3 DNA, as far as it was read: TGCGCCAGCAGCTCCACGGCAGGACAATATGGC. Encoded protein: CASSSTAGQYG. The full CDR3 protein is CASSSTAGQYGYTF. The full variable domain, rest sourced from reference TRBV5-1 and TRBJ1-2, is KAGVTQTPRYLIKTRGQQVTLSCSPISGHRSVSWYQQTPGQGLQFLFEYFSETQRNKGNFPGRFSGRQFSNSRSEMNVSTLELGDSALYLCASSSTAGQYGYTFGSGTRLTVV.

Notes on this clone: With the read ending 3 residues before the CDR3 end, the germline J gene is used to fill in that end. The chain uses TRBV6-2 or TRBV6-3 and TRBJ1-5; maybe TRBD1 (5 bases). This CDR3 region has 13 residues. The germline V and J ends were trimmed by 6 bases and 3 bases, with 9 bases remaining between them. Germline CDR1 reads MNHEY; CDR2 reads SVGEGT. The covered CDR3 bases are TGTGCCAGCAGCTCTGGACACAATCAGCCC. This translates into CASSSGHNQP. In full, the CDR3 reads CASSSGHNQPQHF.

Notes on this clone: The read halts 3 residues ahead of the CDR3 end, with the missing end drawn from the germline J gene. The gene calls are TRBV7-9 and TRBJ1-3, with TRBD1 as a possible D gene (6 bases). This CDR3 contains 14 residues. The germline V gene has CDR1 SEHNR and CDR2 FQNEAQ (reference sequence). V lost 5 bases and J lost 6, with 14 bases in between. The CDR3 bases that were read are TGTGCCAGCAGCCGGACAGTGGGGAAAAACACC. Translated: CASSRTVGKNT. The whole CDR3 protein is CASSRTVGKNTIYF. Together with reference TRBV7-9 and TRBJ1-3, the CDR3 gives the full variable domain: DTGVSQNPRHKITKRGQNVTFRCDPISEHNRLYWYRQTLGQGPEFLTYFQNEAQLEKSRLLSDRFSAERPKGSFSTLEIQRTEQGDSAMYLCASSRTVGKNTIYFGEGSWLTVV.

Here the CDR3 reads CASSWGQGAGEQFF. Incomplete CDR3 DNA: TGTGCCAGCAGCTGGGGACAGGGGGCTGGTGAG. The V call is TRBV7-2, the J call TRBJ2-1; 12 bases align to TRBD1. The read terminates 3 residues ahead of where the CDR3 ends, so the germline J gene completes it. CDR3 size: 14 residues. Per germline, CDR1 SGHTA and CDR2 FQGNSA. V shed 4 bases, J shed 9 bases, and the junction held 4 bases outside the gene matches.

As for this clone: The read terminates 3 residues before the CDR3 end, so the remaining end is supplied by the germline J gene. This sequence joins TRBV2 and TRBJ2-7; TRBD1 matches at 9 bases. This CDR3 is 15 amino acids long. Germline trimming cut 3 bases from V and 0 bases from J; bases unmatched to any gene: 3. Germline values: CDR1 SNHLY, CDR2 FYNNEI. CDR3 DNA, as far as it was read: TGTGCCAGCAGTGATGGGACAGGGACCTCCTACGAG. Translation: CASSDGTGTSYE. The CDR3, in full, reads CASSDGTGTSYEQYF.

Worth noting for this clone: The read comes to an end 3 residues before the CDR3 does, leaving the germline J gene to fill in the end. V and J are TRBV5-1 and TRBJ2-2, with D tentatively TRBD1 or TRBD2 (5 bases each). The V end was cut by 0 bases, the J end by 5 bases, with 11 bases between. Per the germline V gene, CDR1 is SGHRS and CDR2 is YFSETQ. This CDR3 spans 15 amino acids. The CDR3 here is CASSLVPEGTGELFF. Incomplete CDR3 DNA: TGCGCCAGCAGCTTGGTACCCGAGGGGACCGGGGAG.

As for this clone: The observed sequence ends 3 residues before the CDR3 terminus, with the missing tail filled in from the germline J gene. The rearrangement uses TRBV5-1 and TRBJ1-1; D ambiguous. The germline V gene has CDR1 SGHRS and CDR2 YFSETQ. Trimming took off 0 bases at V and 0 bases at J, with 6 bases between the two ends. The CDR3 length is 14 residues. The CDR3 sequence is CASSLGAVNTEAFF. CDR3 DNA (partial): TGCGCCAGCAGCTTGGGGGCAGTGAACACTGAA.

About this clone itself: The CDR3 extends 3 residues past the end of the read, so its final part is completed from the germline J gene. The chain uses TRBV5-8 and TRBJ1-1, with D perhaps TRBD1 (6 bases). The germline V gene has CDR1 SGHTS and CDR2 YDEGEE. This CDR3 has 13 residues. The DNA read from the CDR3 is TGTGCCAGCAGCTCGCCAGGGGATTCAGAA. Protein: CASSSPGDSE. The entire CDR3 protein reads CASSSPGDSEAFF.

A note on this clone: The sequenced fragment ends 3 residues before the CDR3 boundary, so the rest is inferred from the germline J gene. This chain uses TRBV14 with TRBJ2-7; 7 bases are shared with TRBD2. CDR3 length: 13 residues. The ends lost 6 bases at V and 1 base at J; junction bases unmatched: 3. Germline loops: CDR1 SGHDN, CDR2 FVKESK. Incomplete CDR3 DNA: TGTGCCAGCAGAAGCGGGGCGTCCTACGAG. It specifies CASRSGASYE. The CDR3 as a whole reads CASRSGASYEQYF.

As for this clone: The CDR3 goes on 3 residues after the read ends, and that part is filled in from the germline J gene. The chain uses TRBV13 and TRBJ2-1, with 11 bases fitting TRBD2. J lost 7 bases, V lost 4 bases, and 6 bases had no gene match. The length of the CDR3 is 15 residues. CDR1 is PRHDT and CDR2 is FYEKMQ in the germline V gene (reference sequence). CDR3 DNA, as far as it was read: TGTGCCAGCAGCTCGATGACTAGCGGGGTAAATGAG. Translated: CASSSMTSGVNE. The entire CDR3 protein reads CASSSMTSGVNEQFF.

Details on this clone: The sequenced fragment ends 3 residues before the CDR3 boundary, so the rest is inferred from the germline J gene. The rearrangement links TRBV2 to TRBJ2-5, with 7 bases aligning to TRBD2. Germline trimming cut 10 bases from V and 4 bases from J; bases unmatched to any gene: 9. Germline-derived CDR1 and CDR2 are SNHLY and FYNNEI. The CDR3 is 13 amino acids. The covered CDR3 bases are TGTGCCACCCGGGACTACTCTCCAGAGACC. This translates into CATRDYSPET. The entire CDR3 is CATRDYSPETQYF.

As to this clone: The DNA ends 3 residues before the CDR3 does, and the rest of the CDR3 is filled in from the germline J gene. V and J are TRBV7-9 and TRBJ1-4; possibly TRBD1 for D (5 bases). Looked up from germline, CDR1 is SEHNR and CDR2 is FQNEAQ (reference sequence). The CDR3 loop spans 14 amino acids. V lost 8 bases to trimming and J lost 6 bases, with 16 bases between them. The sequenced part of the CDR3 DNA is TGTGCCAGCTCCACGGGACTTATATATGAAAAA. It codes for CASSTGLIYEK. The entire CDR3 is CASSTGLIYEKLFF.

CDR3 bases read: TGTGCCAGCAGCCGAACGTTCCGAATTGACGCGGTCAATGAG. It translates to CASSRTFRIDAVNE. The CDR3 as a whole reads CASSRTFRIDAVNEQFF. The V gene is TRBV16, the J gene TRBJ2-1; D remains unclear. The CDR3 goes on 3 residues after the read ends, and that part is filled in from the germline J gene. Germline CDR1 and CDR2: KGHSY and FQNENV. The CDR3 runs to 17 residues. V was cut by 4 bases and J by 6 bases, with 22 bases left in between.